This T cell receptor beta chain was sequenced for a study of T cell responses to AZD1222 COVID-19 vaccine. Points from the study as a whole: The donors showed a predominance of white British ancestry and of females, with possible underestimation of clonal diversity.

Note on this clone: Antigen unknown.

The protocol was immunoSEQ multiplex PCR, while the TCRdb copy is restricted to in-frame clones and leaves out a portion. This table holds 180,000 or so clones, about 88% found once. The ends lost 5 bases at V and 4 bases at J; junction bases unmatched: 12. This CDR3 is built from 17 residues. The germline V gene encodes CDR1 SGHVS and CDR2 FQNEAQ. This clonotype originated in an adult in good health. This sample comprised peripheral blood, obtained on day 0 of AZD1222 vaccination. The chain is built from TRBV7-8 and TRBJ1-4; the match to TRBD1 covers 8 bases. The CDR3 here is CASSRRGVTGDNEKLFF. DNA of the CDR3: TGTGCCAGCAGCCGTAGGGGGGTGACAGGGGATAATGAAAAACTGTTTTTT.